The 21 T cell receptor beta chains reported below all come from one sample, sequenced in a study of T-cell memory formation after mild COVID-19. Via MiXCR, TCRdb re-called the 5' RACE reads, giving one row per CDR3 protein. This table holds roughly 600,000 distinct CDR3 sequences, roughly 17% found once. The sequencing sample was made of PBMCs or a T cell subset sorted from them (not recorded which). These receptors were obtained from an adult woman who had mild COVID-19 (a few samples of this study predate the infection). Cell type and time point are not known.

This clonotype was detected a few times. The chain couples TRBV7-2 to TRBJ1-2, with D unresolved. The V gene's germline CDR1 is SGHTA and CDR2 FQGNSA. V lost 1 base to trimming and J lost 3 bases, with 9 bases between them. The CDR3 is 14 residues long. The CDR3 DNA is TGTGCCAGCAGCTTAGTCCAACGGGACTATGGCTACACCTTC. This gives the protein CASSLVQRDYGYTF.

The chain joins TRBV18 to TRBJ2-1; TRBD1 or TRBD2 may be the D gene (6 bases each). CDR1 is KGHSH, CDR2 LQKENI, per germline. V was shortened by 6 bases and J by 7 bases, with 16 bases between the two germline ends. CDR3 length: 14 amino acids. CDR3: CASSITGGTNEQFF. In DNA, the CDR3 is TGTGCCAGCTCGATCACAGGAGGGACAAATGAGCAGTTCTTC. Filled out from reference TRBV18 and TRBJ2-1, the complete variable domain reads NAGVMQNPRHLVRRRGQEARLRCSPMKGHSHVYWYRQLPEEGLKFMVYLQKENIIDESGMPKERFSAEFPKEGPSILRIQQVVRGDSAAYFCASSITGGTNEQFFGPGTRLTVL.

This clonotype came up a few times. The chain is built from TRBV5-1 and TRBJ2-3; 10 bases are a match to TRBD2. The CDR3 contains 16 residues. Germline V CDR1 and CDR2: SGHRS, YFSETQ. The trim removed 4 bases at V and 1 base at J, leaving 6 bases unmatched. The CDR3 spells CASSAPGTSGTDTQYF. The CDR3 nucleotides read TGCGCCAGCAGCGCGCCCGGGACTAGCGGCACAGATACGCAGTATTTT.

This clonotype was found a few times. The V gene is TRBV7-9, the J gene TRBJ2-1, with TRBD2 matching 7 bases. Trimming removed 3 bases from V and 4 bases from J; junction bases left unmatched: 6. The CDR3 consists of 15 residues. The germline CDR1 and CDR2 sequences are SEHNR and FQNEAQ (reference sequence). The CDR3 sequence is CASSFSSGTYNEQFF. The CDR3 DNA sequence: TGTGCCAGCAGCTTTTCTAGCGGAACTTACAATGAGCAGTTCTTC.

The V gene is TRBV7-2, the J gene TRBJ2-1; no clear D gene. This CDR3 contains 11 residues. The V gene's germline CDR1 is SGHTA and CDR2 FQGNSA. The V and J ends lost 6 bases and 8 bases respectively, with 8 bases between them. The CDR3 protein is CASSGVYEQFF. CDR3 nucleotide sequence: TGTGCCAGCAGTGGAGTGTATGAGCAGTTCTTC.

The J gene is TRBJ2-7, the V gene TRBV6-5; 9 nucleotides align to TRBD2. V trimming: 2 bases; J trimming: 0 bases; junction bases outside the gene matches: 2. From germline, CDR1 is MNHEY and CDR2 SVGAGI. CDR3 size: 15 residues. CDR3 sequence (DNA): TGTGCCAGCAGTTACGCTAGCGGGACCTCCTACGAGCAGTACTTC. It codes for CASSYASGTSYEQYF.

Many counts were recorded for this clonotype. The V and J genes are TRBV11-2 and TRBJ1-2; 7 bases are a match to TRBD1. The germline V gene has CDR1 SGHAT and CDR2 FQNNGV. The CDR3 is 14 residues long. The V and J ends lost 0 bases and 6 bases, in that order; junction bases with no gene match: 4. The CDR3 is CASSLETGLDGYTF. The CDR3 nucleotides read TGTGCCAGCAGCTTAGAGACAGGGCTCGATGGCTACACCTTC.

This clonotype showed up just a few times. This chain joins TRBV19 and TRBJ2-7; the match to TRBD1 covers 9 bases. This CDR3 region has 14 residues. J was trimmed by 5 bases and V by 9 bases; bases with no gene match: 11. Germline CDR1 is LNHDA and CDR2 is SQIVND (reference sequence). As DNA, the CDR3 is TGTGCCAGCACATATGGACAGGGGCTCGACGAGCAGTACTTC. Amino acid sequence: CASTYGQGLDEQYF.

In this sample, this clonotype turned up a few times. The V call is TRBV6-2 or TRBV6-3, the J call TRBJ2-7; D remains ambiguous. The germline V gene encodes CDR1 MNHEY and CDR2 SVGEGT. The V gene lost 7 bases and the J gene lost 3 bases, with 7 bases spanning the gap. This CDR3 comprises 11 residues. The CDR3 reads CASNQGYEQYF. The DNA for the CDR3 is TGTGCCAGCAATCAAGGCTACGAGCAGTACTTC.

This clonotype occurred a few times. The rearrangement links TRBV12-3 or TRBV12-4 to TRBJ2-7, with D possibly being TRBD1 (6 bases). The CDR3 is 15 residues long. The V and J ends lost 6 bases and 2 bases respectively, with 17 bases between them. In DNA form, the CDR3 reads TGTGCCAGCAGGTTGACAGGAGCCGTTCCCTACGAGCAGTACTTC. This translates into CASRLTGAVPYEQYF.

This chain's CDR3 is CASSRDRGRNGYTF. For the CDR3, the DNA is TGTGCCAGCAGTCGGGACAGGGGGCGTAATGGCTACACCTTC. The chain has TRBV12-3 or TRBV12-4 and TRBJ1-2; 12 bases match TRBD1. With V trimmed by 5 bases and J by 6 bases, 4 bases remained unmatched. CDR3 length: 14 residues.

The chain employs TRBV23-1 and TRBJ2-3; 14 positions match TRBD2. TRBV23-1 is an ORF, and what it does is uncertain. The V gene end was trimmed by 7 bases and the J gene end by 3 bases; junction bases not matched to a gene: 15. The CDR3 is 19 amino acids. In DNA, the CDR3 is TGCGCCAGCACTAGACTAGCGGGGGGGACGACCTGCGGAACAGATACGCAGTATTTT. Its protein is CASTRLAGGTTCGTDTQYF.

CDR3 in DNA: TGTGCCAGCAGCAAAGATGGGGGGGGCTCCTACGAGCAGTACTTC. Protein sequence: CASSKDGGGSYEQYF. The V gene is TRBV12-3 or TRBV12-4, the J gene TRBJ2-7, with 7 bases that match TRBD2. Trimming at V came to 6 bases and at J to 0 bases, leaving 8 bases not matched to a gene. The CDR3 extends over 15 amino acids.

On this clonotype: A read error may produce the germline difference seen at one junction end. The genes are TRBV7-7 and TRBJ2-1, with D perhaps TRBD2 (5 bases). The CDR3 length is 16 residues. Germline V CDR1 and CDR2: SSHAT, FNYEAQ (reference sequence). In DNA form, the CDR3 reads TGTGCTAGCAGCTTATACCGGGGTCACTCCTACAATGAGCAGTTCTTC. This sequence encodes CASSLYRGHSYNEQFF.

This clonotype was counted a few times. The chain recombines TRBV7-8 with TRBJ2-1; 11 bases agree with TRBD1. This CDR3 has 15 residues. CDR1 SGHVS and CDR2 FQNEAQ come from the germline V gene. V dropped 1 base and J dropped 8; count of bases not matched to a gene: 4. CDR3 coding DNA: TGTGCCAGCAGCTTAGAAGGGACAGGGGGATATGAGCAGTTCTTC. Translation: CASSLEGTGGYEQFF.

This clonotype was counted between two and nine times. The chain uses TRBV5-6 and TRBJ1-1; D is unclear. The germline CDR1 and CDR2 sequences are SGHDT and YYEEEE. The V and J ends lost 0 bases and 8 bases respectively, with 11 bases between them. The CDR3 spans 13 residues. This CDR3 reads CASSLARGHEAFF. The CDR3 DNA follows: TGTGCCAGCAGCTTGGCGCGTGGTCACGAAGCTTTCTTT.

The rearrangement links TRBV5-1 to TRBJ2-7; D gene uncertain. The V gene's germline CDR1 is SGHRS and CDR2 YFSETQ. This CDR3 region has 12 residues. V dropped 4 bases and J dropped 4 bases, with 9 bases sitting between them. The CDR3 region is CASSPPLYEQYF. The CDR3 DNA sequence: TGCGCCAGCAGCCCACCTCTTTACGAGCAGTACTTC.

The chain couples TRBV30 to TRBJ2-1; D gene ambiguous. The germline CDR1 and CDR2 sequences are GTSNPN and SVGIG (reference sequence). CDR3 length equals 13 residues. The V end was cut by 0 bases, the J end by 2 bases, with 5 bases between. CDR3 sequence reads: CAWSVGTYNEQFF. The CDR3 DNA is TGTGCCTGGAGTGTTGGGACCTACAATGAGCAGTTCTTC. Complete variable domain (other parts from reference TRBV30 and TRBJ2-1): SQTIHQWPATLVQPVGSPLSLECTVEGTSNPNLYWYRQAAGRGLQLLFYSVGIGQISSEVPQNLSASRPQDRQFILSSKKLLLSDSGFYLCAWSVGTYNEQFFGPGTRLTVL.

The V and J genes are TRBV5-1 and TRBJ2-5; the D gene could be TRBD1 or TRBD2 (5 bases each). V dropped 4 bases and J dropped 4 bases, with 14 bases sitting between them. This CDR3 contains 14 residues. CDR1 SGHRS and CDR2 YFSETQ come from the germline V gene. The CDR3 spells CASSEPGSRETQYF. Written as DNA, the CDR3 is TGCGCCAGCAGCGAGCCAGGGAGTCGAGAGACCCAGTACTTC.

This clonotype occurred a few times. The chain has TRBV7-9 and TRBJ1-2; 8 nucleotides agree with TRBD1. Germline V CDR1 and CDR2: SEHNR, FQNEAQ (reference sequence). The junction had 5 bases not matched to a gene; V was cut back by 4 bases and J by 7 bases. The CDR3 is 13 residues long. CDR3 in amino acids: CASSSGQEGGYTF. The CDR3, as DNA: TGTGCCAGCAGCTCGGGACAGGAGGGTGGCTACACCTTC.

There are many counts of this clonotype. V usage is TRBV7-2 and J usage is TRBJ2-7; 12 bases line up with TRBD2. The CDR3 is made up of 15 amino acids. V was pared by 1 base and J by 9 bases, with 7 bases of the junction left unmatched. Germline values: CDR1 SGHTA, CDR2 FQGNSA. The CDR3 sequence is CASSLDLAGGPVQYF. The CDR3 coding sequence is TGTGCCAGCAGCTTAGACCTAGCGGGAGGGCCGGTGCAGTACTTC.